A single TCR beta chain is shown here with its context. This clonotype has at least ten counts. Its target antigen remains unknown. No qualities accompany the bases; no much larger clone lies one base away. The V end loses 5 bases and the J end loses 7 bases, and a stretch of 17 bases separates them. CDR1 is given as MNHNS and CDR2 as SASEGT, both from the germline V gene. The CDR3 goes from the cysteine to the phenylalanine over 14 residues. The read is trimmed to its CDR3 DNA, 42 bases read in frame from base 1. The TCR beta CDR3 regions were amplified from the RNA transcripts. A first-round RT-PCR of the TCR CDR3 used the HTBI primer set with the Qiagen OneStep RT-PCR kit. A second multiplex PCR round built the libraries, followed by size selection and purification. Paired-end sequencing of the libraries was performed with 100 bp reads on an Illumina HiSeq2000. The published analysis was carried out like this. Raw data were processed with SOAPnuke, discarding reads with adapters, uncalled bases, mean Phred below 15, or no exact constant-primer or identifier match. COPE v1.2.5 was used to merge high-quality paired reads, and clonotypes were defined as unique nucleotide sequences. Clonotypes were aligned to IMGT TRBV, TRBD and TRBJ reference segments using MiTCR v1.1. The analysis included only V-J combinations with a frequency above 0.0001, which together covered 99.2% of the repertoires. The TCS score was defined as F50 (clonal expansion) divided by E x V (chaos), with BLOSUM62-based TCRdist calculated between CDR3 peptides within each V-J. Welch's t-statistics and random forest reduced just over 500 V-J features to roughly 13, which were used in a naive Bayes classifier (R e1071). TCRdb reprocessing: public reads trimmed at Q25 with fastp, clones called with MiXCR, in-frame beta chains kept. A single entry per CDR3 protein holds the most common genes and DNA from its merged rows. It is TCRdb's table, rather than the study itself, that gives the V and J calls and clone size. The table for this sample lists around 620,000 distinct CDR3 sequences; 16% of them were counted only once. Jointly, the top ten make up less than 4.5% of the sample.

The source of the sample is a study of T cells in Graves' hyperthyroidism and ophthalmopathy (dated by TCRdb to about 2019). About the study as a whole: Peripheral blood samples were taken at the time of initial diagnosis, prior to any treatment. For training and testing, the 80 to 100 patients in the discovery cohort were randomly divided in a 7:3 ratio. In addition, the study compared T-cell repertoires in thyroid tissue and in blood from five to seven Graves' hyperthyroidism patients. TCR V-J signatures able to tell the groups apart were searched for in a discovery cohort of 90 to 100 patients, of whom over 40 had Graves' ophthalmopathy and about 60 had stable Graves' hyperthyroidism. After sampling, hyperthyroidism patients received methimazole starting at 30 mg daily, and ophthalmopathy patients received high-dose intravenous methylprednisolone. TCR Vbeta CDR3 sequencing of 135 peripheral blood samples (fewer than 45 ophthalmopathy, 75 hyperthyroidism and approximately 17 progressor patients) is reported in the paper. Whether ophthalmopathy could be predicted prospectively was tested in an independent validation cohort made up of some 20 hyperthyroidism patients plus 17 patients who later progressed to ophthalmopathy.

Overall study results and their limits: In cross-validation, a model built on a 13 V-J signature told ophthalmopathy apart from stable hyperthyroidism with just under 90% sensitivity and approximately 81% specificity, and in testing the same model reached 80%/75%. In validation, the model predicted progression to ophthalmopathy with 55% to 71% sensitivity and 72.22% specificity, a median of approximately 6.7 months before onset. Most expanded thyroid clonotypes (frequency above 0.001) were also detected in blood, suggesting blood repertoires may reflect thyroid immune responses. Sample size was not statistically predetermined, and investigators were not blinded to group allocation.

Stable Graves' hyperthyroidism was defined as no progression to ophthalmopathy during 18 months of follow-up. Hyperthyroidism patients were newly diagnosed, with disease duration under 2 months, and aged 18 to 65 years. The study excluded patients with uncontrolled infections, other autoimmune diseases, pregnancy or lactation. Diagnoses were based on clinical symptoms, serum thyroxine and TRAb, thyroid ultrasound and orbital computed tomography. PBMCs were isolated from about 10 ml of fresh peripheral blood by Ficoll-Paque density gradient centrifugation. Total RNA was extracted with Trizol reagent, and quality was checked on an Agilent 2100 Bioanalyzer.

The sequencing input was blood. The clonotype was recovered from a woman aged 25-40 years with Graves' hyperthyroidism. The chain is assembled from TRBV6-1 and TRBJ1-2, with a weak D call of TRBD1 (6 bases match). The DNA is TGTGCCAGCAGTAAAGAGACAGGCGGGGCTGGCTACACCTTC. Translation gives CASSKETGGAGYTF.